A selection of T cell receptor beta chains follows, all from one sample in a study of blood T cell repertoires in COVID-19. Sequencing used immunoSEQ multiplex PCR; TCRdb keeps in-frame clones, though not all of them. This table holds fewer than 200,000 clones, 75% to 80% found once. Material: peripheral blood. Every receptor here comes from a woman between 70 and 85 years old with acute or convalescent COVID-19. The CDR3 runs from the conserved cysteine through the conserved F or W. The order of the fields is J gene, D gene, V gene, clone size, CDR3 DNA, CDR3 protein. D genes are given only for firm matches. Only some rows state a clone size, as once, few, many or a class for expanded clones.

j_call: TRBJ2-7
d_call: .
v_call: TRBV27
clone_size: .
cdr3_nt: TGTGCCAGCAGACCTCTACAGGGTAACGGGTACGAGCAGTACTTC
cdr3_aa: CASRPLQGNGYEQYF

j_call: TRBJ2-7
d_call: .
v_call: TRBV6-5
clone_size: once
cdr3_nt: TGTGCCAGCAGTAATGGGGACACCTCCTACGAGCAGTACTTC
cdr3_aa: CASSNGDTSYEQYF

j_call: TRBJ2-5
d_call: TRBD2
v_call: TRBV3-1/TRBV3-2
clone_size: .
cdr3_nt: TGTGCCAGCACCACCAAGGTCCCAACTAGCGCAGAGACCCAGTACTTC
cdr3_aa: CASTTKVPTSAETQYF

j_call: TRBJ1-5
d_call: .
v_call: TRBV5-1
clone_size: .
cdr3_nt: TGCGCCAGCAGCTTGGGACAGTCAAATCAGCCCCAGCATTTT
cdr3_aa: CASSLGQSNQPQHF

j_call: TRBJ2-1
d_call: .
v_call: TRBV6-1
clone_size: .
cdr3_nt: TGTGCCAGCAGTGCGAAATTCCCTGAAACTAGTCCTAGCCCCTACAATGAGCAGTTCTTC
cdr3_aa: CASSAKFPETSPSPYNEQFF

j_call: TRBJ1-6
d_call: .
v_call: TRBV5-5
clone_size: .
cdr3_nt: TGTGCCAGCAGCTTACCTAATAATTCACCCCTCCACTTT
cdr3_aa: CASSLPNNSPLHF

j_call: TRBJ1-1
d_call: .
v_call: TRBV15
clone_size: .
cdr3_nt: TGTGCCACCAGCAGACTCCCGGGGACTGAAGCTTTCTTT
cdr3_aa: CATSRLPGTEAFF

j_call: TRBJ2-7
d_call: TRBD1
v_call: TRBV3-1/TRBV3-2
clone_size: .
cdr3_nt: TGTGCCAGCAGCCACAGCATAGGACAGGACATATCCTACGAGCAGTACTTC
cdr3_aa: CASSHSIGQDISYEQYF

j_call: TRBJ2-1
d_call: .
v_call: TRBV3-1/TRBV3-2
clone_size: .
cdr3_nt: TGTGCCAGCAGCCAAGAGGCTAGCGTGTACAATGAGCAGTTCTTC
cdr3_aa: CASSQEASVYNEQFF

j_call: TRBJ1-1
d_call: TRBD1
v_call: TRBV9
clone_size: .
cdr3_nt: TGTGCCAGCAGCGTAGAAGGGAACAGGGGGAACACTGAAGCTTTCTTT
cdr3_aa: CASSVEGNRGNTEAFF

j_call: TRBJ1-1
d_call: TRBD1
v_call: TRBV5-1
clone_size: few
cdr3_nt: TGCGCCAGCAGCTTGGTTACAGGGGGAGTATCGATGAACACTGAAGCTTTCTTT
cdr3_aa: CASSLVTGGVSMNTEAFF

j_call: TRBJ1-2
d_call: .
v_call: TRBV6-6
clone_size: many
cdr3_nt: TGTGCCAGCAGCAGGGAAAAGAAGGGCTACACCTTC
cdr3_aa: CASSREKKGYTF

j_call: TRBJ2-1
d_call: TRBD2
v_call: TRBV19
clone_size: .
cdr3_nt: TGTGCCAGTAGTATAGAGGCGGGAGCGTTGGGTGAGCAGTTCTTC
cdr3_aa: CASSIEAGALGEQFF

j_call: TRBJ2-3
d_call: TRBD2
v_call: TRBV24-1
clone_size: .
cdr3_nt: TGTGCCACCAGCCTAGCGGGAGTTCGGCCAGATACGCAGTATTTT
cdr3_aa: CATSLAGVRPDTQYF

j_call: TRBJ2-2
d_call: .
v_call: TRBV24-1
clone_size: .
cdr3_nt: TGTGCCACCAGTGCCCGGCAGGCTGGTCCCGGGGAGCTGTTTTTT
cdr3_aa: CATSARQAGPGELFF

j_call: TRBJ2-7
d_call: TRBD1
v_call: TRBV10-3
clone_size: once
cdr3_nt: TGTGCCATCAGTGAGTCTCCGGGACAGGGTTACGAGCAGTACTTC
cdr3_aa: CAISESPGQGYEQYF

j_call: TRBJ2-5
d_call: TRBD2
v_call: TRBV3-1/TRBV3-2
clone_size: few
cdr3_nt: TGTGCCAGTAATTTAGCGGGAGGGCCATGGGAGACCCAGTACTTC
cdr3_aa: CASNLAGGPWETQYF

j_call: TRBJ2-1
d_call: TRBD1
v_call: TRBV5-1
clone_size: .
cdr3_nt: TGCGCCAGCAGCTTGTCCCTACTCCGGACAGGCTCGGGAGAGCAGTTCTTC
cdr3_aa: CASSLSLLRTGSGEQFF

j_call: TRBJ2-2
d_call: .
v_call: TRBV5-1
clone_size: once
cdr3_nt: TGCGCCAGCAGCTTGGAACTTTTCACCGGGGAGCTGTTTTTT
cdr3_aa: CASSLELFTGELFF

j_call: TRBJ2-1
d_call: TRBD2
v_call: TRBV4-1
clone_size: .
cdr3_nt: TGCGCCAGCAGCCGCGAGACTAGCGGGAGCTACAATGAGCAGTTCTTC
cdr3_aa: CASSRETSGSYNEQFF

j_call: TRBJ1-3
d_call: .
v_call: TRBV13
clone_size: .
cdr3_nt: TGTGCCAGCAGACGACAGGTCTCTGGAAACACCATATATTTT
cdr3_aa: CASRRQVSGNTIYF

j_call: TRBJ2-2
d_call: TRBD1
v_call: TRBV10-1
clone_size: .
cdr3_nt: TGCGCCAGCAGTGATCTAGGACAGGGGGACACCGGGGAGCTGTTTTTT
cdr3_aa: CASSDLGQGDTGELFF

j_call: TRBJ2-1
d_call: .
v_call: TRBV5-4
clone_size: few
cdr3_nt: TGTGCCAGCAGCCTTACTGTTTTCCACAATGAGCAGTTCTTC
cdr3_aa: CASSLTVFHNEQFF

j_call: TRBJ2-2
d_call: TRBD1
v_call: TRBV5-6
clone_size: .
cdr3_nt: TGTGCCAGCAGCTTATTCCGGGACAGACACACCGGGGAGCTGTTTTTT
cdr3_aa: CASSLFRDRHTGELFF

j_call: TRBJ1-1
d_call: TRBD1
v_call: TRBV28
clone_size: .
cdr3_nt: TGTGCCAGCAGTTCGCTGACAGGGGGCGACACTGAAGCTTTCTTT
cdr3_aa: CASSSLTGGDTEAFF

j_call: TRBJ1-6
d_call: TRBD1
v_call: TRBV7-3
clone_size: .
cdr3_nt: TGTGCCAGCAGCTTAAGGGACAGGGGAAGTGGGGCGACGGACAACTGGGTGCGTAATTCACCCCTCCACTTT
cdr3_aa: CASSLRDRGSGATDNWVRNSPLHF

j_call: TRBJ2-5
d_call: TRBD1
v_call: TRBV6-6
clone_size: few
cdr3_nt: TGTGCCAGCAGTCTGACAGGGGGGGAGACCCAGTACTTC
cdr3_aa: CASSLTGGETQYF

j_call: TRBJ2-7
d_call: .
v_call: TRBV30
clone_size: few
cdr3_nt: TGTGCCTGGAGTCGGGATCTCTACGAGCAGTACTTC
cdr3_aa: CAWSRDLYEQYF

j_call: TRBJ2-1
d_call: .
v_call: TRBV11-3
clone_size: .
cdr3_nt: TGTGCCAGCAGCGCTGGGACTCAAGGGGTCAATGAGCAGTTCTTC
cdr3_aa: CASSAGTQGVNEQFF

j_call: TRBJ2-2
d_call: TRBD2
v_call: TRBV19
clone_size: .
cdr3_nt: TGTGCCAGTAGCCGGACTAGCGGTTTACCCGGGGAGCTGTTTTTT
cdr3_aa: CASSRTSGLPGELFF

j_call: TRBJ1-6
d_call: .
v_call: TRBV7-9
clone_size: few
cdr3_nt: TGTGCCAGCAGCTTAGACCCACTACCCCTCCACTTT
cdr3_aa: CASSLDPLPLHF

j_call: TRBJ1-2
d_call: .
v_call: TRBV2
clone_size: .
cdr3_nt: TGTGCCAGCAGTGGCGGGGAGGGTCAGGAGGGGTACGGCTACACCTTC
cdr3_aa: CASSGGEGQEGYGYTF

j_call: TRBJ2-3
d_call: .
v_call: TRBV19
clone_size: few
cdr3_nt: TGTGCCAGTAGCGTACCCGGTACGCAGTATTTT
cdr3_aa: CASSVPGTQYF

j_call: TRBJ1-1
d_call: .
v_call: TRBV10-2
clone_size: .
cdr3_nt: TGCGCCAGCACCTTCCAGGGAGGTGAGAACACTGAAGCTTTCTTT
cdr3_aa: CASTFQGGENTEAFF

j_call: TRBJ2-2
d_call: .
v_call: TRBV29-1
clone_size: .
cdr3_nt: TGCAGCGCACCACTAGGGAGTAAGAACACCGGGGAGCTGTTTTTT
cdr3_aa: CSAPLGSKNTGELFF

j_call: TRBJ2-7
d_call: .
v_call: TRBV5-4
clone_size: .
cdr3_nt: TGTGCCAGCTCCCGTCGAGACAGTAATAGTGAGCAGTACTTC
cdr3_aa: CASSRRDSNSEQYF

j_call: TRBJ1-1
d_call: .
v_call: TRBV9
clone_size: .
cdr3_nt: TGTGCCAGCAGCGGTGACACACTGAACACTGAAGCTTTCTTT
cdr3_aa: CASSGDTLNTEAFF